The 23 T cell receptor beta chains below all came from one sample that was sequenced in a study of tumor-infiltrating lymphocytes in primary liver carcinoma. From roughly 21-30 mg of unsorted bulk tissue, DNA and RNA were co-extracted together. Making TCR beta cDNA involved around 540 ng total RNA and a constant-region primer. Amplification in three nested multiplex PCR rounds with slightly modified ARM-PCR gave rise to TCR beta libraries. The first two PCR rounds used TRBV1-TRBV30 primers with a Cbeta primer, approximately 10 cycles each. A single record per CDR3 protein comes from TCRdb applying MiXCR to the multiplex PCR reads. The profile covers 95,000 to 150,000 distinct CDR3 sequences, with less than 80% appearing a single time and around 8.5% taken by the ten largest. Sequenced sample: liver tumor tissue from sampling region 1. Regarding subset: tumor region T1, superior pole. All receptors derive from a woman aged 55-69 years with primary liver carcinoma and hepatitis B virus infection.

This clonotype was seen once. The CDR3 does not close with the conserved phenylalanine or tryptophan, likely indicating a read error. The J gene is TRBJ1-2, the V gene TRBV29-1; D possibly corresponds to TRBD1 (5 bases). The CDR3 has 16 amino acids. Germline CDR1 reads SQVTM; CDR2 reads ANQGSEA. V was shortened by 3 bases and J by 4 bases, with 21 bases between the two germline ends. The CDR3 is CSVDPRTILVSYGYTL. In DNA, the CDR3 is TGCAGCGTTGACCCGCGGACAATACTCGTCTCCTATGGCTACACCCTC.

The CDR3 DNA follows: TGTGCCAGCACCCTCCCGGAAGGAAAGCGGGAGATTGGCAATGAGCAGTTCTTC. This gives the protein CASTLPEGKREIGNEQFF. The chain links TRBV5-5 to TRBJ2-1, with 8 positions matching TRBD2. CDR3 length: 18 residues. The germline CDR1 and CDR2 sequences are SGHKS and YYEKEE (reference sequence). J gave up 6 bases and V 6 bases, and 20 bases lay outside the gene matches.

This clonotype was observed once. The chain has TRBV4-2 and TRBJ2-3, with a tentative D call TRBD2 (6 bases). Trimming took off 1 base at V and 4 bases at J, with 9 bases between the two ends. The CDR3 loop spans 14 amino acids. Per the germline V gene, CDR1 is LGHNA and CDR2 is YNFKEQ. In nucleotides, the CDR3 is TGTGCCAGCAGCCAAGGGACTATACCAGATACGCAGTATTTT. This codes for CASSQGTIPDTQYF.

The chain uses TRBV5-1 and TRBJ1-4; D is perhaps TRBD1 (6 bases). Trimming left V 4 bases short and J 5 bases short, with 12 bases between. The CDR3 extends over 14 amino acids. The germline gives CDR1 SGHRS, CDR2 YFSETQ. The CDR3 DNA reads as TGCGCCAGCAGCGGGACATGCGGAAATGAAAAACTGTTTTTT. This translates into CASSGTCGNEKLFF.

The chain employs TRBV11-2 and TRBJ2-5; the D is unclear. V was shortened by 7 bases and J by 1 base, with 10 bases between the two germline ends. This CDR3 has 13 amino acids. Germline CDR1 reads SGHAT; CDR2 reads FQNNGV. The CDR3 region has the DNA TGTGCCAGCATCTCGTCTACCCAAGAGACCCAGTACTTC. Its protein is CASISSTQETQYF.

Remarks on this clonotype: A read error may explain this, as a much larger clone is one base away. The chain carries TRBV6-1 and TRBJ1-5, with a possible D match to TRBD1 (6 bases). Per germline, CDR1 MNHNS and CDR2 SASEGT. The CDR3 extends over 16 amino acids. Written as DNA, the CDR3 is TGTGCCAGCAGACACAGGGCTCAAAGGGCTGATCAGTCCCAGCATTTT. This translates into CASRHRAQRADQSQHF.

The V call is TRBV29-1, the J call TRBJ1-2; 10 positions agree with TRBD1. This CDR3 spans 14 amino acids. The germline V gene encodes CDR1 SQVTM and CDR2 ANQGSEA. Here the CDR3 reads CGAGEPGQGTSYTF. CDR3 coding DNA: TGCGGCGCTGGGGAACCGGGACAGGGGACCTCCTACACCTTC. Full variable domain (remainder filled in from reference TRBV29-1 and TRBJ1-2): SAVISQKPSRDICQRGTSLTIQCQVDSQVTMMFWYRQQPGQSLTLIATANQGSEATYESGFVIDKFPISRPNLTFSTLTVSNMSPEDSSIYLCGAGEPGQGTSYTFGSGTRLTVV.

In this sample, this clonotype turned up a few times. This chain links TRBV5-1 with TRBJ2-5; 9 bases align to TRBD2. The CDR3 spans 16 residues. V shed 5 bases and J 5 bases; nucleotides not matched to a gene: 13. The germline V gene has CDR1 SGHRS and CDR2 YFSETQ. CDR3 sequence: CASRPVIAGVGETQYF. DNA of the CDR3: TGCGCCAGCAGGCCCGTTATAGCGGGAGTGGGGGAGACCCAGTACTTC.

The CDR3 loop reads CASSNRLGQVNGRRYVQYF. The CDR3 DNA is TGTGCCAGCAGCAATCGGCTGGGACAGGTAAACGGGAGAAGGTACGTGCAGTACTTC. The rearrangement links TRBV21-1 to TRBJ2-7; the table's D call of TRBD1 was not tested on the DNA. TRBV21-1 is a pseudogene segment. The CDR3 is 19 residues long.

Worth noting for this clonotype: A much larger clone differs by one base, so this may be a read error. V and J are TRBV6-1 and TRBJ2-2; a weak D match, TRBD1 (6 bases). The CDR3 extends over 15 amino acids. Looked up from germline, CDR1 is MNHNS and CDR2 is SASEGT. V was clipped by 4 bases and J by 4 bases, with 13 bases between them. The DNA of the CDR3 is TGTGCCAGCAGTGTGACGGGGACAAGCACCGGGGAGCTGTTTTTT. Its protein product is CASSVTGTSTGELFF.

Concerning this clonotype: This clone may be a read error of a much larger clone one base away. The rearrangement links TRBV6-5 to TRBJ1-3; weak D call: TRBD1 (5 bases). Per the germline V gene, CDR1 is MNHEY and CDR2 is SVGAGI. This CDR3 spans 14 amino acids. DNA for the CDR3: TGTGCCAGCAGAGCAGACAGAGGTGGAAACCCCATATATTTT. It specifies CASRADRGGNPIYF.

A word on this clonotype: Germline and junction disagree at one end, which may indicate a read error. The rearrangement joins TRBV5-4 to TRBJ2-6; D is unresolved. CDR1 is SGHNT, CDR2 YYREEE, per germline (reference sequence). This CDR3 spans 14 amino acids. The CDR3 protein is CASKVSSGTNVLTF. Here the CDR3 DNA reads TGTGCCAGCAAGGTGTCCTCTGGGACCAACGTCCTGACTTTC. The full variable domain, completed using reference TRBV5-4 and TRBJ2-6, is ETGVTQSPTHLIKTRGQQVTLRCSSQSGHNTVSWYQQALGQGPQFIFQYYREEENGRGNFPPRFSGLQFPNYSSELNVNALELDDSALYLCASKVSSGTNVLTFGAGSRLTVL.

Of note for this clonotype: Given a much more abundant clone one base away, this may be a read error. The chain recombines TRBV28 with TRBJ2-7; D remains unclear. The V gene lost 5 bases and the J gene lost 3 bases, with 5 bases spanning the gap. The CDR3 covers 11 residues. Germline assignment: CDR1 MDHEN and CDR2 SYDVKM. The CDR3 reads CASSRRYEQYF. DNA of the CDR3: TGTGCCAGCAGTCGACGCTACGAGCAGTACTTC.

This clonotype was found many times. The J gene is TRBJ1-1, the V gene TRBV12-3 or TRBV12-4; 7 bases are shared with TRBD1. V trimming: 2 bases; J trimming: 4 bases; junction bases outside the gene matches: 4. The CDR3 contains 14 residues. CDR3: CASSLRGRSTEAFF. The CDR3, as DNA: TGTGCCAGCAGTTTAAGGGGGCGAAGCACTGAAGCTTTCTTT.

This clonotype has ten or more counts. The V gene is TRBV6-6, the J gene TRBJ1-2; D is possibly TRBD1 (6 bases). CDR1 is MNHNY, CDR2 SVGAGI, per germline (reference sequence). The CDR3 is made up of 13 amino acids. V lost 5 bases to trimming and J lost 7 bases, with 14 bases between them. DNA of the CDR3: TGTGCCAGCAGTGAAACAGGGACGGTTGGCTACACCTTC. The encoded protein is CASSETGTVGYTF.

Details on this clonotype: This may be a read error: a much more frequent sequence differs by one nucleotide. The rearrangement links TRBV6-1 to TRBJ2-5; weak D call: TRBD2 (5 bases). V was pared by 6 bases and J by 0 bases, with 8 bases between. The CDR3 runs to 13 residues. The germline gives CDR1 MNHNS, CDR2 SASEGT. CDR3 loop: CASSSDYQETQYF. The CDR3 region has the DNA TGTGCCAGCAGCTCGGACTACCAAGAGACCCAGTACTTC.

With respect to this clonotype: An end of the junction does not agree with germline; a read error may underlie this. This chain's CDR3 is CASSLGLAGLRELFF. CDR3 in DNA: TGTGCTAGCAGCTTGGGACTAGCGGGGCTCAGGGAGCTGTTTTTT. The chain couples TRBV11-1 to TRBJ2-2; 13 nucleotides align to TRBD2. CDR1 SGHAT and CDR2 FQDESV come from the germline V gene (reference sequence). This CDR3 comprises 15 residues.

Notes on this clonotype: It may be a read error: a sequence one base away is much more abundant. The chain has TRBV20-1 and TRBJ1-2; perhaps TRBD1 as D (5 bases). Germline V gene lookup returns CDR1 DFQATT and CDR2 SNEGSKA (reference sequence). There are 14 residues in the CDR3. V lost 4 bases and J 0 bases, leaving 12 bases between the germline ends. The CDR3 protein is CSANTGTSNYGYTF. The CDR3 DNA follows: TGCAGTGCTAACACCGGGACTTCTAACTATGGCTACACCTTC.

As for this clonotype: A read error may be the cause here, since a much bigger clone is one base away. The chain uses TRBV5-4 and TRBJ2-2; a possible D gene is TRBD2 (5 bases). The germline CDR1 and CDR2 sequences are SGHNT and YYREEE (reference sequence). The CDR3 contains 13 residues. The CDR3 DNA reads TGTGCCAGCACCTTGACACCCACCGGGGTGCTGTTTTTT. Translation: CASTLTPTGVLFF.

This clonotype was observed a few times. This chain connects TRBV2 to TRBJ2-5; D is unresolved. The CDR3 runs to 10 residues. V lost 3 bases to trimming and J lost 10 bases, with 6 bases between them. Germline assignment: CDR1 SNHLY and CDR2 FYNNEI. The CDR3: CASSEGFQYF. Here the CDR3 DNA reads TGTGCCAGCAGTGAGGGCTTCCAGTACTTC.

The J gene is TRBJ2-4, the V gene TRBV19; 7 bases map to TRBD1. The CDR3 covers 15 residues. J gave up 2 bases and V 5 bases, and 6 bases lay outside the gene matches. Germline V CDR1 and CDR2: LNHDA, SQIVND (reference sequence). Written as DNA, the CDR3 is TGTGCCAGTAGTGCCGAACAGGGGCCCAAAAACATTCAGTACTTC. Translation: CASSAEQGPKNIQYF. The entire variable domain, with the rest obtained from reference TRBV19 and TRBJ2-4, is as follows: DGGITQSPKYLFRKEGQNVTLSCEQNLNHDAMYWYRQDPGQGLRLIYYSQIVNDFQKGDIAEGYSVSREKKESFPLTVTSAQKNPTAFYLCASSAEQGPKNIQYFGAGTRLSVL.

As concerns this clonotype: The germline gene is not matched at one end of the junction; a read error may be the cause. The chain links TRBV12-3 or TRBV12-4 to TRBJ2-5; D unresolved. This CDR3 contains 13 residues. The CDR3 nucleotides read TGCGCCAGCAGTTTATGGGGACAAGAGACCCAGTACTTC. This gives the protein CASSLWGQETQYF.

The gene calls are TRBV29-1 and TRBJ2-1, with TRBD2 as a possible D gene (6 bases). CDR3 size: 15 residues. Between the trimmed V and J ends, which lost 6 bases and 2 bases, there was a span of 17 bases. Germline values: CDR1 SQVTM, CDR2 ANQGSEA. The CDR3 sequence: CSVRIGVAAYNEQFF. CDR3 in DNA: TGCAGCGTCCGAATCGGAGTAGCGGCCTACAATGAGCAGTTCTTC.